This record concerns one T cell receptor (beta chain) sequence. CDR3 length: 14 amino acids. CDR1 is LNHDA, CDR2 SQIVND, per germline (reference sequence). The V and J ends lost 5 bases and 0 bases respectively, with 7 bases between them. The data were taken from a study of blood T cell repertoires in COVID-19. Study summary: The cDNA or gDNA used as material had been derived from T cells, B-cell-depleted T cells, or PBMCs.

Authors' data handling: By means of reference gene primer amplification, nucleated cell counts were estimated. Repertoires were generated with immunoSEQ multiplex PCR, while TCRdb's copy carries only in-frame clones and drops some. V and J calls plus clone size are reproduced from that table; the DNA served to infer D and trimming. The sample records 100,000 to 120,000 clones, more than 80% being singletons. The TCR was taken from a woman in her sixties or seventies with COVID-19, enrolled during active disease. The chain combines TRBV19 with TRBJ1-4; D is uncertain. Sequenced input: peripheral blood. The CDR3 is CASSAQSTNEKLFF. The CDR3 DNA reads TGTGCCAGTAGTGCACAGTCAACTAATGAAAAACTGTTTTTT. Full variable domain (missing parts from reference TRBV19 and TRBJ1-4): DGGITQSPKYLFRKEGQNVTLSCEQNLNHDAMYWYRQDPGQGLRLIYYSQIVNDFQKGDIAEGYSVSREKKESFPLTVTSAQKNPTAFYLCASSAQSTNEKLFFGSGTQLSVL.